A selection of T cell receptor beta chains follows, all from one sample in a study of OX40 agonist ivuxolimab in advanced cancers. Sequencing used immunoSEQ multiplex PCR; TCRdb keeps in-frame clones, though not all of them. The sample lists over 20,000 clones, roughly 80% occurring once. This sample comprised CD4+ or CD8+ T cells sorted from blood, obtained in a trial of the OX40 agonist ivuxolimab. The receptor source for this set is an adult with an advanced solid tumor such as melanoma, head and neck, liver or kidney cancer. Both conserved end residues are part of each CDR3. D genes are given only for firm matches. Clone sizes are given selectively: once, few, many, or a class where the clone is expanded.

V	size	J	D	DNA	CDR3
TRBV4-2	NA	TRBJ1-6	TRBD1	TGTGCCAGCAGCCAGGACAGGGGAAATAATTCACCCCTCCACTTT	CASSQDRGNNSPLHF
TRBV4-1	medium-sized	TRBJ1-1	NA	TGCGCCAGCAGCCAAGGAAACACTGAAGCTTTCTTT	CASSQGNTEAFF
TRBV19	few	TRBJ1-1	NA	TGTGCCAGTAGTATAGATCCCTCCGGGCCGGACACTGAAGCTTTCTTT	CASSIDPSGPDTEAFF
TRBV11-2	NA	TRBJ2-1	NA	TGTGCCAGCAGCTTAGTGGACAGCTACAATGAGCAGTTCTTC	CASSLVDSYNEQFF
TRBV2	NA	TRBJ1-5	TRBD1	TGTGCCAGCGGACCGGGACAGGCGATTCAGCCCCGGCATTTT	CASGPGQAIQPRHF
TRBV4-1	NA	TRBJ2-5	NA	TGCGCCAGCAGCCCTAAGGGGGGGCCAGAGACCCAGTACTTC	CASSPKGGPETQYF
TRBV19	NA	TRBJ2-5	TRBD2	TGTGCCAGTAGTATTTGGCTAGCGGGATTAGAGACCCAGTACTTC	CASSIWLAGLETQYF
TRBV5-5	NA	TRBJ1-5	TRBD1	TGTGCCAGCAGCCAATCGACAGGGACCGGCAATCAGCCCCAGCATTTT	CASSQSTGTGNQPQHF
TRBV7-9	few	TRBJ1-2	NA	TGTGCCAGCAGCTTACCTGGGATGTATGGCTACACCTTC	CASSLPGMYGYTF
TRBV2	NA	TRBJ1-5	TRBD1	TGTGCCAGCAGGGACAGGGGGAGCAATCAGCCCCAGCATTTT	CASRDRGSNQPQHF
TRBV2	few	TRBJ1-1	NA	TGTGCCAGCAGTGAAGCCGGGGGCACTGAAGCTTTCTTT	CASSEAGGTEAFF
TRBV29-1	NA	TRBJ1-1	NA	TGCAGCGTTGTTTGGGGGGCAGGGGAGGATATAGCTTTCTTT	CSVVWGAGEDIAFF
TRBV2	few	TRBJ2-7	NA	TGTGCCAGCAGTGCTGGCGGTGGGCAGTACTTC	CASSAGGGQYF
TRBV9	NA	TRBJ2-1	TRBD2	TGTGCCAGCAGCGTAGGTAGCGGGAGTTTGGGTGAGCAGTTCTTC	CASSVGSGSLGEQFF
TRBV30	once	TRBJ1-3	NA	TGTGCCTGGAGTCGGGACCGCTTCTCTGGAAACACCATATATTTT	CAWSRDRFSGNTIYF
TRBV11-2	NA	TRBJ2-7	TRBD1	TGTGCCAGCAGCCTACCGGGACAGCCTCGCGAGCAGTACTTC	CASSLPGQPREQYF
TRBV9	NA	TRBJ2-7	TRBD1	TGTGCCAGCAGCTCTACAGGGGAAGGTGGGCAGTACTTC	CASSSTGEGGQYF
TRBV6-5	few	TRBJ2-7	TRBD1	TGTGCCAGCAGTTACTCGAACAGGGGGCATGGGGAGCAGTACTTC	CASSYSNRGHGEQYF
TRBV5-4	NA	TRBJ2-1	NA	TGTGCCAGCAGAAGCCCCGATAACTCCTACAATGAGCAGTTCTTC	CASRSPDNSYNEQFF
TRBV15	NA	TRBJ1-4	NA	TGTGCCACCAGCAGAGTTGGGGAGACTAATGAAAAACTGTTTTTT	CATSRVGETNEKLFF
TRBV14	NA	TRBJ2-1	TRBD2	TGTGCCAGCACCCCGGGACGGGAGGGCCTCTACAATGAGCAGTTCTTC	CASTPGREGLYNEQFF
TRBV5-1	NA	TRBJ2-1	NA	TGCGCCAGCAGCTTGGGACCTTACAATGAGCAGTTCTTC	CASSLGPYNEQFF
TRBV6-5	NA	TRBJ1-2	NA	TGTGCCAGCAGTTACTTTTCCAGGAGTCCTTTAGGCTACACCTTC	CASSYFSRSPLGYTF
TRBV4-1	NA	TRBJ2-5	TRBD2	TGCGCCAGCAAGCGTGGCGGGGGGGTTGGAGAGACCCAGTACTTC	CASKRGGGVGETQYF
TRBV5-4	NA	TRBJ2-7	NA	TGTGCCAGCAGCGTGATGGCAGGGGACCCTTTCTACGAGCAGTACTTC	CASSVMAGDPFYEQYF
TRBV7-9	NA	TRBJ1-2	TRBD1	TGTGCCAGCAGCTCAGACAGGGGGCGCTACTATGGCTACACCTTC	CASSSDRGRYYGYTF
TRBV7-8	NA	TRBJ1-5	NA	TGTGCCAGCAGCCCTGGGGGGCTTCAGCCCCAGCATTTT	CASSPGGLQPQHF
TRBV30	NA	TRBJ1-2	TRBD1	TGTGCCTGGAGTCCGGGACAGATCGGCTATGGCTACACCTTC	CAWSPGQIGYGYTF
TRBV29-1	NA	TRBJ2-7	NA	TGCAGCGTTGTCGGGCAGAGAAGTACCTACGAGCAGTACTTC	CSVVGQRSTYEQYF
TRBV7-9	NA	TRBJ2-3	NA	TGTGCCAGCAGCCCAGGGTTGGTCACAGATACGCAGTATTTT	CASSPGLVTDTQYF
TRBV6-4	NA	TRBJ1-1	NA	TGTGCCAGCAGAGTCAGGGATGAAGGTACTGAAGCTTTCTTT	CASRVRDEGTEAFF
TRBV27	NA	TRBJ1-1	NA	TGTGCCAGCAGTTTATCGCAGGGCCCTGAAGCTTTCTTT	CASSLSQGPEAFF
TRBV29-1	NA	TRBJ2-1	NA	TGCAGCGTTGAATCCCCTCCGTCCACCTACAATGAGCAGTTCTTC	CSVESPPSTYNEQFF
TRBV5-1	NA	TRBJ1-4	NA	TGCGCCAGCAGCTCCACCGGGACTGCAAATGAAAAACTGTTTTTT	CASSSTGTANEKLFF
TRBV6-6	NA	TRBJ2-3	NA	TGTGCCAGCAGTGCCAATTCAGATACGCAGTATTTT	CASSANSDTQYF
TRBV5-5	NA	TRBJ1-1	NA	TGTGCCAGCAGCGCTCACAGGGTGTTGCCTGAAGCTTTCTTT	CASSAHRVLPEAFF
TRBV7-8	NA	TRBJ2-2	NA	TGTGCCAGCACGGAGCCTCGGGGGACCGGGGAGCTGTTTTTT	CASTEPRGTGELFF
TRBV19	NA	TRBJ2-7	TRBD1	TGTGCCAGCGGGACAGGGTATAACGAGCAGTACTTC	CASGTGYNEQYF
TRBV7-9	NA	TRBJ2-2	NA	TGTGCCAGCATGTCAGCGAACACCGGGGAGCTGTTTTTT	CASMSANTGELFF
TRBV10-3	NA	TRBJ2-7	TRBD1	TGTGCCATCAGTAAATATCAGGGGGCTTCCTCCTACGAGCAGTACTTC	CAISKYQGASSYEQYF
TRBV10-3	NA	TRBJ1-3	NA	TGTGCCATCAGATGGGACAAGGAAGGAAACACCATATATTTT	CAIRWDKEGNTIYF
TRBV28	NA	TRBJ2-7	TRBD2	TGTGCCAGCAGTGACCCGGGACAAGGGACTAGCGGGTCCTACGAGCAGTACTTC	CASSDPGQGTSGSYEQYF
TRBV7-9	once	TRBJ1-4	NA	TGTGCCAGCAGCCCGGTTGACAGGCCAGCTAATGAAAAACTGTTTTTT	CASSPVDRPANEKLFF
TRBV7-9	few	TRBJ2-7	NA	TGTGCCAGCAGCTTAGGTCTAGTTGTCGAGCAGTACTTC	CASSLGLVVEQYF
TRBV29-1	NA	TRBJ2-1	NA	TGCAGCGTTGAAGACGGATCCGAAGACAATGAGCAGTTCTTC	CSVEDGSEDNEQFF
TRBV6-4	NA	TRBJ2-6	NA	TGTGCCAGCAGTGACGAGGACGGGAGCTCTGGGGCCAACGTCCTGACTTTC	CASSDEDGSSGANVLTF
TRBV11-2	few	TRBJ1-6	NA	TGTGCCAGCAGCCCCCAATGGGGGGCTATTTCTTCACCCCTCCACTTT	CASSPQWGAISSPLHF